Included here is one TCR beta chain sequence, with context. Its antigen has not been determined. No much larger clone exists at a distance of one base, and base qualities are not known. TCRbeta CDR3 regions were amplified from genomic DNA by means of the immunoSEQ Assay, a bias-controlled multiplex PCR. The authors' analysis ran thus. The number of nucleated cells in each sample was estimated from the amplification of reference gene primers within the assay. To quantify the absolute abundance of each unique TCRbeta CDR3 rearrangement, sequence reads were collapsed and filtered. For each sample, productive Simpson clonality was calculated as the square root of Simpson's diversity index over productive rearrangements. TCRdb took over this immuneACCESS table, retaining in-frame rearrangements with V and J assigned. Such tables are incomplete; in checked studies, under half of the missing clones stem from an unresolved V gene, and the remainder is unexplained. V and J calls and clone size come straight from that table; D and trimming were deduced from the DNA. The sample table holds over 200,000 clones, of which approximately 82% were seen once. Roughly 8.8% of the sample rests with the top ten.

Collaborating institutions collected whole blood in K2EDTA tubes following their own protocols. Collaborator samples were shipped for TCRbeta analysis as frozen whole blood, isolated PBMCs, or DNA extracted from either sample type. The CDR3 has 16 amino acids, counting the end cysteine and phenylalanine. This entry keeps only the CDR3 DNA: 48 bases, framed from base 1. V has 11 bases trimmed and J has 2 bases trimmed; junction bases matching no gene number 11. The germline V gene (reference sequence) specifies LNHDA as CDR1 and SQIVND as CDR2. The data derive from a study of blood T cell repertoires in COVID-19 (dated by TCRdb to 2018 to 2020). For the study in its entirety: Samples from collaborators originated in the United States, Italy and Spain and spanned both the acute and convalescent phases of COVID-19. The material from the prospective study consisted of cDNA or gDNA derived from T cells, B-cell-depleted T cells, or PBMCs. Subjects who had been exposed to COVID-19, were actively infected with it, or had recovered from it provided the deeply sampled blood TCRbeta repertoires that made up the dataset. The repertoires were made available in a free public database intended to serve as a resource for research on the immune response to SARS-CoV-2. Samples were obtained from the ongoing ImmuneRACE study (first 160 participants) and from about 1,300 subjects provided by 6 global collaborators. Nearly every sample came with metadata listing a de-identified subject ID, COVID-19 status, age in years and sex. Where HLA class I and class II types were available, the types were taken from metadata supplied by the sample provider, not from assay-based typing.

Here is what the overall study found, with its caveats: The amount of clinical and demographic metadata varied by source and participant and was provided uncurated.

Rearrangement joined TRBV19 to TRBJ1-5; 11 junctional bases match TRBD1. The source is a woman aged 50 to 60 with acute or convalescent COVID-19. Sequencing was performed on peripheral blood. The nucleotide sequence reads as follows: TGTGCCTCCCCCGAGGGACAGGGGGTTTGCAATCAGCCCCAGCATTTT. The resulting protein is CASPEGQGVCNQPQHF.